The next 9 T cell receptor beta chains were all read from a single sample in a study of blood T cell repertoires in COVID-19. Clones were sequenced by immunoSEQ multiplex PCR, and TCRdb holds only the in-frame ones, with some missing. The data hold about 170,000 clones, with about 85% observed a single time. Sequences were obtained from peripheral blood. These receptors were taken from a man in his fifties or sixties who had recovered from COVID-19.

This chain links TRBV3-1 (or the pseudogene TRBV3-2) with TRBJ2-3; 7 bases align to TRBD2. Per germline, CDR1 LGHDT and CDR2 YNNKEL (reference sequence). With V trimmed by 5 bases and J by 0 bases, 11 bases remained unmatched. This CDR3 comprises 17 residues. The CDR3 sequence: CASSSLSGAPSTDTQYF. DNA for the CDR3: TGTGCCAGCAGCTCTTTGAGCGGGGCACCTAGCACAGATACGCAGTATTTT.

Points on this clone: The junction differs from germline at one of its ends, possibly a read error. The genes are TRBV27 and TRBJ2-7; TRBD1 aligns across 7 bases. Germline lookup yields CDR1 MNHEY and CDR2 SMNVEV (reference sequence). This CDR3 comprises 15 residues. In nucleotides, the CDR3 is TGTGCCGGCAGTCTACAGACAGGGATCTCCTACGAGCAGTACTTC. It encodes CAGSLQTGISYEQYF.

In DNA, the CDR3 is TGTGCCAGCAGCTCAACAGGGGGCAGCTCCGAAGCTTTCTTT. Amino acids: CASSSTGGSSEAFF. V gene TRBV7-8 combines with J gene TRBJ1-1; 9 nucleotides agree with TRBD1. V gave up 4 bases and J gave up 8 bases; unmatched junction bases: 8. Germline V gene lookup returns CDR1 SGHVS and CDR2 FQNEAQ. There are 14 residues in the CDR3.

The rearrangement uses TRBV2 and TRBJ1-3; D perhaps matches TRBD1 (5 bases). The V end was cut by 6 bases, the J end by 3 bases, with 6 bases between. Germline CDR1 is SNHLY and CDR2 is FYNNEI. The CDR3 spans 12 residues. This CDR3 reads CASRGLGNTIYF. The CDR3 bases are TGTGCCAGCAGGGGGCTTGGAAACACCATATATTTT.

The rearrangement joins TRBV6-2 or TRBV6-3 to TRBJ2-3; 8 bases line up with TRBD2. The junction had 12 bases not matched to a gene; V was cut back by 6 bases and J by 4 bases. The germline V gene encodes CDR1 MNHEY and CDR2 SVGEGT. The length of the CDR3 is 16 residues. DNA for the CDR3: TGTGCCAGCAGCGAGCTCCCGGGACTAGGTCCAGATACGCAGTATTTT. Residues: CASSELPGLGPDTQYF.

This sequence joins TRBV18 and TRBJ1-1; D is possibly TRBD1 (6 bases). With 5 bases removed from V and 1 base from J, the gap between germline ends came to 14 bases. The CDR3 totals 15 residues. Germline assignment: CDR1 KGHSH and CDR2 LQKENI. CDR3 in amino acids: CASSETGIRNTEAFF. The CDR3 DNA is TGTGCCAGCTCAGAGACAGGTATCCGGAACACTGAAGCTTTCTTT.

This clone was recorded at least ten times. J is TRBJ2-7 and V is TRBV9; TRBD1 matches 9 bases. V trimming: 0 bases; J trimming: 4 bases; junction bases outside the gene matches: 2. The CDR3 is 14 residues long. From germline, CDR1 is SGDLS and CDR2 YYNGEE. The CDR3 sequence is CASSVGTGVYEQYF. The CDR3 DNA reads TGTGCCAGCAGCGTAGGGACAGGGGTATACGAGCAGTACTTC.

This chain uses TRBV5-1 with TRBJ2-1, with 9 bases aligning to TRBD2. Germline loops: CDR1 SGHRS, CDR2 YFSETQ. There are 17 residues in the CDR3. V trimming: 0 bases; J trimming: 6 bases; junction bases outside the gene matches: 10. The DNA of the CDR3 is TGCGCCAGCAGCTTGGCCGTCACGCGGGGGGGCGCCAATGAGCAGTTCTTC. Encoded protein: CASSLAVTRGGANEQFF.

The V gene is TRBV19, the J gene TRBJ2-2; 8 positions agree with TRBD1. From germline, CDR1 is LNHDA and CDR2 SQIVND (reference sequence). The CDR3 has 15 amino acids. With 8 bases clipped from V and 3 bases from J, the junction kept 8 bases outside the gene matches. The CDR3 spells CASRLGQGYTGELFF. The CDR3, as DNA: TGTGCCAGTCGTTTAGGACAGGGTTACACCGGGGAGCTGTTTTTT.